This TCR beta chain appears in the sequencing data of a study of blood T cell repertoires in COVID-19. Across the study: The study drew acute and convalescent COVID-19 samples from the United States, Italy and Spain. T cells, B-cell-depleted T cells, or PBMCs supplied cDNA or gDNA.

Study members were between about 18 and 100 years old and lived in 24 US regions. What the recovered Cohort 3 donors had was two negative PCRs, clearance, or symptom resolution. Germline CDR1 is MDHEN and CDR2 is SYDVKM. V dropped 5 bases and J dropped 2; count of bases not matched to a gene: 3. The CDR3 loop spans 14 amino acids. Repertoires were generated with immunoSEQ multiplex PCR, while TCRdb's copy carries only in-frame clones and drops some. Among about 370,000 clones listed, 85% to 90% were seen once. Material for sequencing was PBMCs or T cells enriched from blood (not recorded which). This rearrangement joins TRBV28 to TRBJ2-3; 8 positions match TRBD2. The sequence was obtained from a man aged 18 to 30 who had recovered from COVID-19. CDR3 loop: CASSQRGFTDTQYF. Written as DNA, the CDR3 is TGTGCCAGCAGTCAGCGGGGGTTCACAGATACGCAGTATTTT.